A single sample gave rise to the 20 T cell receptor beta chains below, sequenced in a study of CD8 T cells in ankylosing spondylitis. One entry per CDR3 protein, called by TCRdb with MiXCR from the 5' RACE reads. The data show about 360,000 distinct CDR3 sequences, about 15% seen once. Input material: blood, either unsorted or a sorted T cell fraction (not recorded which). Receptors originate from a male donor with ankylosing spondylitis or in good health (not recorded which).

This chain uses TRBV12-3 or TRBV12-4 with TRBJ2-7, with TRBD1 as a possible D gene (5 bases). This CDR3 has 14 residues. Trimming shortened V by 2 bases and J by 2 bases, and 10 bases separated the two germline ends. The CDR3 nucleotides are TGTGCCAGCAGTTTATATGACAGAACCTACGAGCAGTACTTC. Translating gives CASSLYDRTYEQYF.

This clonotype was detected many times. The chain carries TRBV20-1 and TRBJ2-1; TRBD2 aligns across 12 bases. This CDR3 is 16 amino acids long. The germline gives CDR1 DFQATT, CDR2 SNEGSKA (reference sequence). V lost 3 bases and J lost 9; bases outside the gene matches: 12. In DNA, the CDR3 is TGCAGTGCTAGTCGACCCGCTAGCGGGAGGGCCGGTGAGCAGTTCTTC. Translation: CSASRPASGRAGEQFF.

Many counts were recorded for this clonotype. The chain couples TRBV7-9 to TRBJ2-5; D is possibly TRBD1 or TRBD2 (5 bases each). Germline V CDR1 and CDR2: SEHNR, FQNEAQ (reference sequence). Between the trimmed V and J ends, which lost 1 base and 4 bases, there was a span of 10 bases. The CDR3 length is 14 residues. The CDR3 protein is CASSLGGRGETQYF. The CDR3 nucleotides are TGTGCCAGCAGCTTAGGGGGGAGAGGAGAGACCCAGTACTTC. Variable domain in full (rest from reference TRBV7-9 and TRBJ2-5): DTGVSQNPRHKITKRGQNVTFRCDPISEHNRLYWYRQTLGQGPEFLTYFQNEAQLEKSRLLSDRFSAERPKGSFSTLEIQRTEQGDSAMYLCASSLGGRGETQYFGPGTRLLVL.

This chain joins TRBV10-3 and TRBJ2-5; D unclear. The CDR3 extends over 13 amino acids. Trimming took off 4 bases at V and 4 bases at J, with 10 bases between the two ends. CDR1 is ENHRY and CDR2 is SYGVKD in the germline V gene. CDR3 sequence reads: CAISGGSRETQYF. DNA of the CDR3: TGTGCCATCAGTGGGGGTAGCCGAGAGACCCAGTACTTC.

The chain combines TRBV28 with TRBJ2-5; 7 bases are a match to TRBD2. The CDR3 runs to 14 residues. Germline-derived CDR1 and CDR2 are MDHEN and SYDVKM. Trimming took 6 bases from V and 2 from J; bases not matched to a gene: 6. CDR3 loop: CASRVAGYQETQYF. In DNA, the CDR3 is TGTGCCAGCAGGGTAGCGGGCTATCAAGAGACCCAGTACTTC.

This clonotype was counted only a few times. The chain has TRBV5-5 and TRBJ2-2; D might be TRBD2 (6 bases). Trimming pared 4 bases from V and 4 bases from J, leaving 17 bases between. Looked up from germline, CDR1 is SGHKS and CDR2 is YYEKEE (reference sequence). The CDR3 runs 16 residues. CDR3 nucleotide sequence: TGTGCCAGCAGCGCCATTGTGGGAGGCGGCACCGGGGAGCTGTTTTTT. It codes for CASSAIVGGGTGELFF.

In this sample, this clonotype turned up a few times. This sequence joins TRBV5-4 and TRBJ1-1; 9 bases align to TRBD1. V was pared by 0 bases and J by 5 bases, with 5 bases of the junction left unmatched. Germline lookup yields CDR1 SGHNT and CDR2 YYREEE (reference sequence). The CDR3 is 15 residues long. The CDR3 DNA reads as TGTGCCAGCAGCTTGGGGGGACAGGGACAGACTGAAGCTTTCTTT. It encodes CASSLGGQGQTEAFF.

The CDR3 sequence is CATSRWGTSGTDTQYF. DNA of the CDR3: TGTGCCACCAGCAGATGGGGGACTAGCGGGACAGATACGCAGTATTTT. The V and J genes are TRBV15 and TRBJ2-3; 12 nucleotides line up with TRBD2. Germline CDR1 and CDR2: LNHNV and YYDKDF (reference sequence). With V trimmed by 2 bases and J by 3 bases, 3 bases remained unmatched. The CDR3 length is 16 residues.

As regards this clonotype: The junction shows a germline mismatch at one end, possibly a read error. The V gene is TRBV9, the J gene TRBJ1-2; tentatively, D is TRBD1 (5 bases). This CDR3 comprises 14 residues. Germline V gene lookup returns CDR1 SGDLS and CDR2 YYNGEE. Here the CDR3 reads CVSSGHPGNYGYTF. In nucleotides, the CDR3 is TGTGTCAGCAGCGGCCACCCAGGGAACTATGGCTACACCTTC.

This clonotype has a handful of counts. The chain links TRBV7-2 to TRBJ1-1; D perhaps matches TRBD1 (5 bases). From germline, CDR1 is SGHTA and CDR2 FQGNSA. CDR3 size: 15 residues. The germline V and J ends were trimmed by 0 bases and 1 base, with 9 bases remaining between them. The CDR3 is CASSLAGQTNTEAFF. The DNA for the CDR3 is TGTGCCAGCAGCTTAGCGGGGCAGACGAACACTGAAGCTTTCTTT.

This sequence joins TRBV2 and TRBJ2-2; D is unresolved. Between the trimmed V and J ends, which lost 6 bases and 6 bases, there was a span of 11 bases. Germline V gene sequence: CDR1 SNHLY, CDR2 FYNNEI. The CDR3 is made up of 13 amino acids. Here the CDR3 DNA reads TGTGCCAGCAGAGCCGACATATCCGGGGAGCTGTTTTTT. This gives the protein CASRADISGELFF. The entire variable domain, with the rest obtained from reference TRBV2 and TRBJ2-2, is as follows: EPEVTQTPSHQVTQMGQEVILRCVPISNHLYFYWYRQILGQKVEFLVSFYNNEISEKSEIFDDQFSVERPDGSNFTLKIRSTKLEDSAMYFCASRADISGELFFGEGSRLTVL.

This clonotype was detected only a few times. CDR3 bases: TGTGCCAGCAGCGTAGGCCGGGACAGGGGGACCTATGGCTACACCTTC. Amino acids: CASSVGRDRGTYGYTF. The V and J genes are TRBV9 and TRBJ1-2; 11 nucleotides match TRBD1. V dropped 0 bases and J dropped 4; count of bases not matched to a gene: 5. The germline V gene has CDR1 SGDLS and CDR2 YYNGEE. The CDR3 loop spans 16 amino acids.

The chain uses TRBV5-1 and TRBJ2-3; D might be TRBD2 (5 bases). Germline V gives CDR1 SGHRS, CDR2 YFSETQ. V lost 3 bases and J 2 bases, leaving 10 bases between the germline ends. CDR3 length: 14 amino acids. The CDR3: CASSWAGDTDTQYF. CDR3 sequence (DNA): TGCGCCAGCAGCTGGGCCGGGGACACAGATACGCAGTATTTT.

This clonotype was recorded at least ten times. The chain is built from TRBV12-3 or TRBV12-4 and TRBJ2-7; tentative D call: TRBD1 (8 bases). The CDR3 runs 15 residues. Trimming pared 6 bases from V and 1 base from J, leaving 16 bases between. Written as DNA, the CDR3 is TGTGCCAGCAGCCCCGGACAGGGAGGGTCCTACGAGCAGTACTTC. Encoded protein: CASSPGQGGSYEQYF.

The chain couples TRBV5-4 to TRBJ2-7; D is unresolved. V lost 0 bases, J lost 6 bases, and 10 bases lay in between. Looked up from germline, CDR1 is SGHNT and CDR2 is YYREEE (reference sequence). This CDR3 has 13 amino acids. CDR3 amino acids: CASSLGVSAEQYF. As DNA, the CDR3 is TGTGCCAGCAGCTTGGGGGTTTCGGCCGAGCAGTACTTC.

The rearrangement links TRBV7-6 to TRBJ2-2; 8 positions match TRBD2. V lost 3 bases to trimming and J lost 7 bases; unmatched junction nucleotides: 10. Germline loops: CDR1 SGHVS, CDR2 FNYEAQ. CDR3 size: 16 residues. The CDR3 region is CASSLTRGGPDGELFF. In DNA form, the CDR3 reads TGTGCCAGCAGCTTGACACGGGGGGGGCCGGACGGGGAGCTGTTTTTT.

V is TRBV5-1 and J is TRBJ2-5; 7 bases match TRBD2. The CDR3 is 15 amino acids. Trimming removed 0 bases from V and 5 bases from J; junction bases left unmatched: 7. CDR1 and CDR2 (germline): SGHRS, YFSETQ. The CDR3 is CASSLAVLSGETQYF. The CDR3 DNA sequence: TGCGCCAGCAGCTTGGCCGTTCTTAGCGGGGAGACCCAGTACTTC.

This clonotype came up a few times. The chain is built from TRBV7-9 and TRBJ2-1; D remains unclear. Germline V gives CDR1 SEHNR, CDR2 FQNEAQ (reference sequence). CDR3 length equals 9 residues. V gave up 5 bases and J gave up 14 bases, with 7 bases separating them. This CDR3 reads CASSPEKFF. The CDR3 DNA follows: TGTGCCAGCAGCCCAGAGAAGTTCTTC.

The chain links TRBV12-3 or TRBV12-4 to TRBJ1-2, with 9 bases fitting TRBD1. The CDR3 has 12 amino acids. J gave up 8 bases and V 6 bases, and 4 bases lay outside the gene matches. This CDR3 reads CASRLGQGGYTF. The CDR3 coding sequence is TGTGCCAGCAGGCTGGGACAGGGCGGCTACACCTTC.

At least ten counts were recorded for this clonotype. The V gene is TRBV5-1, the J gene TRBJ2-5, with D perhaps matching TRBD2 (6 bases). This CDR3 has 14 amino acids. The V gene's germline CDR1 is SGHRS and CDR2 YFSETQ. Trimming took 1 base from V and 5 from J, leaving 12 bases between them. CDR3 in amino acids: CASSLKTSRETQYF. The CDR3 region has the DNA TGCGCCAGCAGCTTGAAGACTAGTAGGGAGACCCAGTACTTC.